A single sample is the source of the 6 T cell receptor beta chains below, sequenced in a study of Graves' ophthalmopathy and Graves' hyperthyroidism. From RNA, the CDR3 regions of TCR beta chains were amplified and sequenced. Second-round multiplex PCR came after first-round RT-PCR with HTBI primers. Via MiXCR, TCRdb re-called the multiplex PCR reads, giving one row per CDR3 protein. The data show approximately 380,000 distinct CDR3 sequences, under 25% seen once. Material for sequencing was peripheral blood. The receptors come from a woman between 18 and 29 years old with stable Graves' hyperthyroidism.

In its sample, this clonotype was seen many times. J is TRBJ2-4 and V is TRBV20-1; 8 bases map to TRBD1. Germline assignment: CDR1 DFQATT and CDR2 SNEGSKA (reference sequence). CDR3 size: 16 residues. V lost 3 bases and J lost 2; bases outside the gene matches: 9. Here the CDR3 reads CSASGQGRGSKNIQYF. Here the CDR3 DNA reads TGCAGTGCTAGCGGACAGGGTCGAGGGTCCAAAAACATTCAGTACTTC.

Many counts were recorded for this clonotype. This sequence joins TRBV28 and TRBJ1-6; D ambiguous. Germline lookup yields CDR1 MDHEN and CDR2 SYDVKM. The CDR3 length is 16 residues. Trimming removed 1 base from V and 0 bases from J, with 7 bases in between. The CDR3 spells CASSLFLASYNSPLHF. CDR3 coding DNA: TGTGCCAGCAGTTTATTCTTAGCCTCCTATAATTCACCCCTCCACTTT.

This chain links TRBV30 with TRBJ2-7; D is perhaps TRBD1 or TRBD2 (5 bases each). CDR3 length: 15 residues. The V and J ends lost 7 bases and 3 bases respectively, with 22 bases between them. Germline CDR1 and CDR2: GTSNPN and SVGIG (reference sequence). CDR3 in DNA: TGTGCCTCCTCACCTCGGGGCCTTCCCTTCTACGAGCAGTACTTC. Residues: CASSPRGLPFYEQYF.

On this clonotype: A read error is likely, as this CDR3 ends without the conserved phenylalanine or tryptophan. The chain is built from TRBV3-1 and TRBJ1-5; possible D gene TRBD1, 5 bases. The CDR3 totals 15 residues. V lost 1 base to trimming and J lost 0 bases, with 7 bases between them. Germline CDR1 LGHDT, CDR2 YNNKEL (reference sequence). This CDR3 reads CASSQGRGSNQPQHL. In DNA, the CDR3 is TGTGCCAGCAGCCAAGGGAGGGGTAGCAATCAGCCCCAGCATCTT.

Details on this clonotype: The junction departs from germline at one end; a sequencing error may be responsible. This sequence joins TRBV5-1 and TRBJ2-7; TRBD1 aligns across 12 bases. Germline V CDR1 and CDR2: SGHRS, YFSETQ. This CDR3 has 15 amino acids. The CDR3 loop reads CAGSLGTGGTYEQYF. CDR3 sequence (DNA): TGCGCCGGCAGCCTGGGGACAGGGGGCACCTACGAGCAGTACTTC. Looking up the rest from reference TRBV5-1 and TRBJ2-7 gives the full variable domain: KAGVTQTPRYLIKTRGQQVTLSCSPISGHRSVSWYQQTPGQGLQFLFEYFSETQRNKGNFPGRFSGRQFSNSRSEMNVSTLELGDSALYLCAGSLGTGGTYEQYFGPGTRLTVT.

This clonotype came up many times. The chain recombines TRBV18 with TRBJ2-7; the D gene could be TRBD1 or TRBD2 (5 bases each). The V gene's germline CDR1 is KGHSH and CDR2 LQKENI. This CDR3 comprises 12 residues. V was clipped by 3 bases and J by 7 bases, with 10 bases between them. This CDR3 is CASSPRGDEQYF. In DNA, the CDR3 is TGTGCCAGCTCACCGCGAGGGGATGAGCAGTACTTC.